The source of this TCR beta chain is a study of immune cell composition in non-small cell lung cancer. Clones were sequenced by immunoSEQ multiplex PCR, and TCRdb holds only the in-frame ones, with some missing. The sample lists 11,000 to 15,000 clones, over 70% occurring once. The CDR3 is 12 residues long. Germline CDR1 reads MNHEY; CDR2 reads SVGAGI. General study results and limits: TIL tumour reactivity correlated with maximal tumour-associated clone frequency in adenocarcinoma. Tumour TCR-beta clonality showed no significant link to smoking pack-years. Squamous lung tumours showed higher top 10 clone scores and clonality than adenocarcinomas. Squamous carcinomas (approximately 80%) more often had tumour-associated clones >0.5% than adenocarcinomas (roughly 35%).

The count of this clone is one. Its target is not known. The sequence came from a human donor with non-small cell lung cancer. J is TRBJ2-5 and V is TRBV6-5, with D hard to call. Gene TRBJ2-7 matches the end of the DNA better, so the J call may be wrong. Source material: lung tumor tissue. DNA for the CDR3: TGTGCCAGCAGCAACCGCGGCCCCGAGCAGTACTTC. It is translated as CASSNRGPEQYF.